This TCR beta chain was recorded in a study of cytomegalovirus exposure and HLA in healthy donors. Findings and caveats of the study: With further analysis later on, most CMV-associated TCR beta chains appeared HLA-restricted. Specificity for CMV antigens was confirmed in vitro for a few of the CMV-associated chains.

This CDR3 comprises 18 residues. The V and J ends lost 3 bases and 0 bases, in that order; junction bases with no gene match: 5. Germline-derived CDR1 and CDR2 are LNHDA and SQIVND (reference sequence). 60 Vbeta and 13 Jbeta primers were used in PCR. Produced via immunoSEQ multiplex PCR; TCRdb's table is partial and in-frame only. The sample lists 110,000 or so clones; roughly three quarters were seen once. This clone has just a few counts. Its antigen remains unidentified. J is TRBJ2-6 and V is TRBV19; 10 bases align to TRBD1. This TCR came from a male donor in good health and CMV-seronegative. The material sequenced was PBMCs. DNA for the CDR3: TGTGCCAGTAGTATTCTCCGGACAGGGGGCTCTGGGGCCAACGTCCTGACTTTC. Its translation is CASSILRTGGSGANVLTF.